Detailed here is one T cell receptor (beta chain). Its antigen is not known. Read data end 3 residues before the CDR3 end; the end is taken from the germline J gene. V gave up 5 bases and J gave up 6 bases, with 10 bases separating them. CDR3 length: 12 amino acids. CDR1 and CDR2 (germline): LNHDA, SQIVND (reference sequence). Each participant carried one incident cervical HPV16 infection only. These data originate in a study of T cells in women clearing cervical HPV infection. On the study more broadly: Cases' blood sampling followed lesion detection by median roughly five months (90 to 200). Findings and caveats of the study: CIN3+ cases had significantly higher TCR richness than controls; evenness did not differ. Cases carried less TRBV6-7 than controls: 0.11% versus 0.16%.

Sequenced by immunoSEQ multiplex PCR; TCRdb stores in-frame clones only, minus some. Listed are some 40,000 clones; approximately 4.8% falls within the top ten. The sequence came from a woman aged 18-69 years with a cervical HPV16 infection that either progressed to CIN3+ or cleared (not recorded which). Input material: blood buffy coat. J is TRBJ1-1 and V is TRBV19; no firm D call. The CDR3 DNA, read in part, is TGTGCCAGTAGTCACCTGGCTGCTGAA. It is translated as CASSHLAAE. The entire CDR3 is CASSHLAAEAFF. Based on the CDR3 plus reference TRBV19 and TRBJ1-1, the full variable domain is DGGITQSPKYLFRKEGQNVTLSCEQNLNHDAMYWYRQDPGQGLRLIYYSQIVNDFQKGDIAEGYSVSREKKESFPLTVTSAQKNPTAFYLCASSHLAAEAFFGQGTRLTVV.